This T cell receptor (beta chain) was identified in a study of cytotoxic CD8 clonotypes in ibrutinib-treated CLL. Turning to the study itself: Among patients, about 25 responded partially and 2 completely; approximately 15 then stayed remitted and some twelve progressed after median around 66 months. Study findings and constraints: Clonality, elevated at ibrutinib response, dropped back toward baseline at progression. Clonality measured at baseline exceeded age-matched healthy donors, tracking circulating CD8+ T-cell counts.

Remarks on this clone: Its antigen is as yet unknown.

Method: immunoSEQ multiplex PCR; TCRdb's copy keeps in-frame clones and lacks some. The data hold approximately 120,000 clones, with around 80% observed a single time. Trimming removed 0 bases from V and 5 bases from J, with 8 bases in between. The germline gives CDR1 MGHRA, CDR2 YSYEKL. CDR3 length equals 14 residues. The source is a human donor with chronic lymphocytic leukemia. The material sequenced was PBMCs, taken after 24 months of ibrutinib treatment. This chain joins TRBV4-1 and TRBJ1-3; D call uncertain. The CDR3 DNA is TGCGCCAGCAGCCAAGAAGGCAGACGAAACACCATATATTTT. It is translated as CASSQEGRRNTIYF.